The clone carrying this T cell receptor (beta chain) was picked up a small number of times. Its matching antigen is unknown. TCR beta CDR3 regions were amplified from RNA transcripts. The study used the HTBI primer set for a first-round RT-PCR of the TCR CDR3. MiXCR, applied by TCRdb to the multiplex PCR reads, yields one record per CDR3 protein. The sample consists of hundreds of thousands of distinct CDR3 sequences, 45% of them appearing once. This entry is derived from a study of T cells in Graves' hyperthyroidism and ophthalmopathy. Points from the study as a whole: Most clonotypes expanded in the thyroid (above 0.001) were also present in blood. Through a model of 13 V-J features, ophthalmopathy was separated from stable hyperthyroidism. With a median lead of around 6.7 months before onset, the model predicted ophthalmopathy.

J was trimmed by 5 bases and V by 8 bases; bases with no gene match: 11. Looked up from germline, CDR1 is MNHEY and CDR2 is SVGEGT. The CDR3 has 14 amino acids. Not enrolled were patients with uncontrolled infection, other autoimmune disease, pregnancy or lactation. The sequencing sample was made of peripheral blood or thyroid tissue (not recorded which). This TCR came from an adult man with Graves' disease, either hyperthyroidism or ophthalmopathy (not recorded which). The rearrangement joins TRBV6-2 or TRBV6-3 to TRBJ2-5, with 7 bases that match TRBD2. CDR3 nucleotide sequence: TGTGCCAGCCGAGCAAGCGGGGCCCGGGAGACCCAGTACTTC. Residues: CASRASGARETQYF.